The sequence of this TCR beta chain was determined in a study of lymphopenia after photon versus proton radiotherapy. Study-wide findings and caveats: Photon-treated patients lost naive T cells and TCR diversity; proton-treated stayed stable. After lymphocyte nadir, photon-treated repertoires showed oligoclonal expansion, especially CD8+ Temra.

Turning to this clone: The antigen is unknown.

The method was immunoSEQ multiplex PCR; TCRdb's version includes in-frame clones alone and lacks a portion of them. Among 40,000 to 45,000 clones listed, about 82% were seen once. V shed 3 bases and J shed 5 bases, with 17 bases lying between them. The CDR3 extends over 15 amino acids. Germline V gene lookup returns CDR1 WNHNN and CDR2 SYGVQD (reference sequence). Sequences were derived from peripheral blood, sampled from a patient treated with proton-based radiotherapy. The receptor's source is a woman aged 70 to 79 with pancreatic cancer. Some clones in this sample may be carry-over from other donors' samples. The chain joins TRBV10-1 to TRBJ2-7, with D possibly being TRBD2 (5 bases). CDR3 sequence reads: CASSDRGLGVHEQYF. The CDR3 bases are TGCGCCAGCAGTGATAGAGGGCTCGGTGTCCACGAGCAGTACTTC.